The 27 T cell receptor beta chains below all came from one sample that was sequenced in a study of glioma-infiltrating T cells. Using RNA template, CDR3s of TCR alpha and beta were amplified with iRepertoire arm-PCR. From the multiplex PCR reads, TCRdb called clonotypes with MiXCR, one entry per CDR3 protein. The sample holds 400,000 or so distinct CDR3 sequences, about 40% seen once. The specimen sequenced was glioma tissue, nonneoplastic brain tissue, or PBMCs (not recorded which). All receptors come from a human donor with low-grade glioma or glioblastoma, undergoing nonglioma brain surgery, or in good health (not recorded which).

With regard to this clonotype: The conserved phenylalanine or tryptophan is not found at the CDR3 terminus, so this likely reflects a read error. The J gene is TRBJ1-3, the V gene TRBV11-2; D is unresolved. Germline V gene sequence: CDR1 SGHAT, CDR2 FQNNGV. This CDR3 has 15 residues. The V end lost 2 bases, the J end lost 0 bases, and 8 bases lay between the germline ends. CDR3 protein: CASSLSGVSGNTIYL. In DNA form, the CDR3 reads TGTGCCAGCAGCTTAAGTGGGGTCTCTGGAAACACCATATATCTT.

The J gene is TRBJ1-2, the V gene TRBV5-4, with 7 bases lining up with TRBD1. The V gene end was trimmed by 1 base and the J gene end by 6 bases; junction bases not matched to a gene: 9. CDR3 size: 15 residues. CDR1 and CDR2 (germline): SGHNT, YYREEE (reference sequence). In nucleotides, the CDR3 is TGTGCCAGCAGCTTGTTTCCGGGACAGCTGAATGGCTACACCTTC. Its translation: CASSLFPGQLNGYTF.

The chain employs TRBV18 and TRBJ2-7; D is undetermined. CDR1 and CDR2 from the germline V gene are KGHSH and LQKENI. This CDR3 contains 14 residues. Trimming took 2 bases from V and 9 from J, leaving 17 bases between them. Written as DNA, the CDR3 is TGTGCCAGCTCACCAGATCGGCAGAATGGCGTGCAGTACTTC. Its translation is CASSPDRQNGVQYF.

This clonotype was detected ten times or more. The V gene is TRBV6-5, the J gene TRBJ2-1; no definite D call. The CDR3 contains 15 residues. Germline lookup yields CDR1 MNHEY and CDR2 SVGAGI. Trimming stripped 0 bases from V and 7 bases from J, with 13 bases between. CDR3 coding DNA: TGTGCCAGCAGTTACTCGTTAAGCCCTGGGAATGAGCAGTTCTTC. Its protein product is CASSYSLSPGNEQFF.

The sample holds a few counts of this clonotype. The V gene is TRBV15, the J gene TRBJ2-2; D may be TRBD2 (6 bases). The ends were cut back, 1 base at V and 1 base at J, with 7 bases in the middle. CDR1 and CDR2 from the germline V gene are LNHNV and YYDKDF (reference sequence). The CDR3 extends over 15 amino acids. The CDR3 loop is CATSRGGENTGELFF. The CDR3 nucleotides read TGTGCCACCAGCAGAGGCGGGGAGAACACCGGGGAGCTGTTTTTT.

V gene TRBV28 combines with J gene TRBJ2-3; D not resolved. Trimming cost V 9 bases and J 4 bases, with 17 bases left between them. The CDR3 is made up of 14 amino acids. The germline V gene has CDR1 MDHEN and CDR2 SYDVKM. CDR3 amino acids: CASSPGRLADTQYF. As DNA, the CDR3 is TGTGCCAGTTCGCCCGGAAGGTTAGCAGATACGCAGTATTTT.

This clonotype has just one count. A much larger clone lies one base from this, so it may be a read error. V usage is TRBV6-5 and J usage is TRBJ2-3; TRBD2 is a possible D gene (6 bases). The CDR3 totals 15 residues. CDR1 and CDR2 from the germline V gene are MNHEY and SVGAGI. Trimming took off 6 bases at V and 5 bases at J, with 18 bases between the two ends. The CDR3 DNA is TGTGCCAGCAGACCGGAGGGGCGGCCCGGAGATACGCAGTATTTT. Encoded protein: CASRPEGRPGDTQYF.

The CDR3 loop is CSAREGTSGTMRGNEQFF. The DNA of the CDR3 is TGCAGTGCTAGAGAAGGGACTAGCGGGACCATGAGGGGGAATGAGCAGTTCTTC. This chain connects TRBV20-1 to TRBJ2-1; 13 bases fit TRBD2. This CDR3 has 18 residues. Germline V lookup: CDR1 DFQATT, CDR2 SNEGSKA (reference sequence). The junction had 12 bases not matched to a gene; V was cut back by 0 bases and J by 7 bases.

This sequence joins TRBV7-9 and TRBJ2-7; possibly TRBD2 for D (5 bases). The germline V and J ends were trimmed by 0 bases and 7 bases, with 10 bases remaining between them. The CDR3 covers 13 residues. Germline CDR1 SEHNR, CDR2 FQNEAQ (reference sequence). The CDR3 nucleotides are TGTGCCAGCAGCTTAGCGGCGAGGAGGGAGCAGTACTTC. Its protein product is CASSLAARREQYF.

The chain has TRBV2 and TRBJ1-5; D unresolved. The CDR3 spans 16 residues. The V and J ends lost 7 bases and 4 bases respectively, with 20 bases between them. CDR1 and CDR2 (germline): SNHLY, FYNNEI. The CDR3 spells CASTPARREGNQPQHF. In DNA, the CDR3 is TGTGCCAGCACCCCGGCCCGGAGGGAAGGTAATCAGCCCCAGCATTTT.

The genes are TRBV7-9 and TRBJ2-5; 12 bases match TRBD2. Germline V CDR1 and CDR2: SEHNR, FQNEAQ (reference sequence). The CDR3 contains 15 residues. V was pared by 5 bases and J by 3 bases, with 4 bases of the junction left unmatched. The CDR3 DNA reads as TGTGCCAGCAGCGATCGACTAGCGGGAGAAGAGACCCAGTACTTC. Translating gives CASSDRLAGEETQYF.

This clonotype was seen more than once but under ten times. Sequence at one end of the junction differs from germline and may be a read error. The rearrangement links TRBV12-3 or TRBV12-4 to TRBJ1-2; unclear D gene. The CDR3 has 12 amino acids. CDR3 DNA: TGTGCCAGCAGTTTAGGGGGTCTAAACTCTCTCTTC. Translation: CASSLGGLNSLF.

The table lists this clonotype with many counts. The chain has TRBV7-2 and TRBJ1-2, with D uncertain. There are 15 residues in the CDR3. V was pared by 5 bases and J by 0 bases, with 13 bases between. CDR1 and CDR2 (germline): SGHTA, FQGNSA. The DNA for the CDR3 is TGTGCCAGCAGCCGCGGGCAGCTTACTAACTATGGCTACACCTTC. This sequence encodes CASSRGQLTNYGYTF.

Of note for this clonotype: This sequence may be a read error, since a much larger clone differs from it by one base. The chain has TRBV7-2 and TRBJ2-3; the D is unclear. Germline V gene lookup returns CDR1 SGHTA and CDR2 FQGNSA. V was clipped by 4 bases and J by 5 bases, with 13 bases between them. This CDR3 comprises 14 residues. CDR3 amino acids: CASSSRMRRDTQYF. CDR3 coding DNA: TGTGCCAGCAGCTCCAGGATGCGCAGAGATACGCAGTATTTT.

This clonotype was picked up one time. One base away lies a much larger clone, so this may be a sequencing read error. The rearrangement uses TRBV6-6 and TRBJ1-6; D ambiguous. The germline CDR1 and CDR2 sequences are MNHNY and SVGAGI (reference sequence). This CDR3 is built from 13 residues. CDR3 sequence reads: CACSQLENSPLHF. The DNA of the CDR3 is TGTGCCTGCAGTCAACTTGAGAATTCACCCCTCCACTTT.

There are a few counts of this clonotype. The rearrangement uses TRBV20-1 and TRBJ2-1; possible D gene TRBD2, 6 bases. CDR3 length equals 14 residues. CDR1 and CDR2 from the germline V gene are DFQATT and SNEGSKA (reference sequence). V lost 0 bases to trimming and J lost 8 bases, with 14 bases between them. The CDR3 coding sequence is TGCAGTGCTAGAGATACGGGAGTGGTTGATGAGCAGTTCTTC. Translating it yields CSARDTGVVDEQFF.

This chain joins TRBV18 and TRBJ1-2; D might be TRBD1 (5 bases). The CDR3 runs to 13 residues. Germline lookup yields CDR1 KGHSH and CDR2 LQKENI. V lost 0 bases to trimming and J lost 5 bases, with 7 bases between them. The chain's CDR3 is CASSPPTVYGYTF. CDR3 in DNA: TGTGCCAGCTCACCACCGACAGTGTATGGCTACACCTTC.

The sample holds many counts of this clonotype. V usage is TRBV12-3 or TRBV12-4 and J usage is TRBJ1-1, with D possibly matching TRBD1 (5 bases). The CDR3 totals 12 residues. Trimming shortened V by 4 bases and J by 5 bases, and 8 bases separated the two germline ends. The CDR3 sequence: CASSWGGTEAFF. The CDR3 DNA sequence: TGTGCCAGCAGTTGGGGGGGGACTGAAGCTTTCTTT.

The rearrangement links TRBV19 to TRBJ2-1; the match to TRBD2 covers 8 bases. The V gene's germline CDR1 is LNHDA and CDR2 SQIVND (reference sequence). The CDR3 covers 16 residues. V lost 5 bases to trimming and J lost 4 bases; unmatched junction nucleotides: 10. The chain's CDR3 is CASSQSLAGPYNEQFF. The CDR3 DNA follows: TGTGCCAGTAGTCAGAGTTTAGCGGGACCTTACAATGAGCAGTTCTTC. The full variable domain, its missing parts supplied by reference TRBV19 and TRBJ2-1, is DGGITQSPKYLFRKEGQNVTLSCEQNLNHDAMYWYRQDPGQGLRLIYYSQIVNDFQKGDIAEGYSVSREKKESFPLTVTSAQKNPTAFYLCASSQSLAGPYNEQFFGPGTRLTVL.

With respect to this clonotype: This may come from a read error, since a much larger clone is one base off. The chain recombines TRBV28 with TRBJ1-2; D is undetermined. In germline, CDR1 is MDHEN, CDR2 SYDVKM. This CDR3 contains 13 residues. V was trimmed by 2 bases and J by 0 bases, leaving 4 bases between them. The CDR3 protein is CASSLQSNYGYTF. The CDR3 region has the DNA TGTGCCAGCAGTTTACAGTCTAACTATGGCTACACCTTC.

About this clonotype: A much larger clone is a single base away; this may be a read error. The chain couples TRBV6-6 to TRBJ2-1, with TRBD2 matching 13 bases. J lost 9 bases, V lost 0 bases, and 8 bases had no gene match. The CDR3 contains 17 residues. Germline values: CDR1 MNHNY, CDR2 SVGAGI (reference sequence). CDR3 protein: CASSYSPGLAGLGEQFF. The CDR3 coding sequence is TGTGCCAGCAGTTACTCCCCGGGACTAGCGGGACTGGGTGAGCAGTTCTTC.

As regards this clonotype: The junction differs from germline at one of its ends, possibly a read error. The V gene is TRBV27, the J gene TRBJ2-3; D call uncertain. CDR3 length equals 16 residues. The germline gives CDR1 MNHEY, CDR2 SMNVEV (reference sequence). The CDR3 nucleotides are TGTGCCGGCAGTTACTCTGGCAGCAGACGCACAGATACGCAGTATTTT. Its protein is CAGSYSGSRRTDTQYF.

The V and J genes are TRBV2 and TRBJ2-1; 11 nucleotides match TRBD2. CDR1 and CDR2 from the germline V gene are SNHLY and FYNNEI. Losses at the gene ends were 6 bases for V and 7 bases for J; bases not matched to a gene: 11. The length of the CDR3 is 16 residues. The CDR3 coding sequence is TGTGCCAGCAGAAGGGAAACTAGCGGGAGAGTTAATGAGCAGTTCTTC. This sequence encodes CASRRETSGRVNEQFF.

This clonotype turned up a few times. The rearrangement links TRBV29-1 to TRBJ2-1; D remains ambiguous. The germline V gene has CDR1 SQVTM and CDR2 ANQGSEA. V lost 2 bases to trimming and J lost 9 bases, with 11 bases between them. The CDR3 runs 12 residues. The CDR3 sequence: CSVESRAGEQFF. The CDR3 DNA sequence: TGCAGCGTTGAAAGCCGGGCAGGTGAGCAGTTCTTC.

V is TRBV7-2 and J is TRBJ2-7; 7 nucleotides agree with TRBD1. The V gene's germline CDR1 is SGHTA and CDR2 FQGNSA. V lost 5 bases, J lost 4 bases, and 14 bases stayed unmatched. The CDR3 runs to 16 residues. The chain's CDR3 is CASSRSRDSPPYEQYF. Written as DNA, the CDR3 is TGTGCCAGCAGCCGCTCCCGGGACAGCCCCCCGTACGAGCAGTACTTC.

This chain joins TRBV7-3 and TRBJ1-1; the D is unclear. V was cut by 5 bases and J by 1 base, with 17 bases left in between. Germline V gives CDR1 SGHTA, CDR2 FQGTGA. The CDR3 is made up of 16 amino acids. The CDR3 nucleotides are TGTGCCAGCAGCCCCCGCGGGGAGCGGGGGAACACTGAAGCTTTCTTT. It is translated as CASSPRGERGNTEAFF.

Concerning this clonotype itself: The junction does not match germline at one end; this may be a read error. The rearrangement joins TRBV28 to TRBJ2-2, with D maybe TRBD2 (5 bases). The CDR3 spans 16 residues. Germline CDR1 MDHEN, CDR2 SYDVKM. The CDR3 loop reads CTSSLNGNANTGELFF. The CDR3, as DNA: TGTACCAGCAGTTTAAACGGGAATGCGAACACCGGGGAGCTGTTTTTT.